Listed below are T cell receptor beta chains from one sample, sequenced in a study of blood T cell repertoires in COVID-19. This table comes from immunoSEQ multiplex PCR, and its TCRdb copy is limited to in-frame clones, with some not included. The sample has more than 100,000 clones; about four fifths are singletons. Sequencing used peripheral blood. The receptors were gathered from a human donor in a cohort sampled during active COVID-19. Each CDR3 is given with its conserved first and last residue. The D gene is left open where the match is weak. Size is omitted from some rows. Given values are once, few, many or a class for expanded clones.

TRBJ1-1	once	NA	TRBV7-7	CASRVVLCGPTLNTEAFF	TGTGCTAGCAGAGTGGTTCTTTGCGGGCCAACGCTGAACACTGAAGCTTTCTTT
TRBJ1-2	once	NA	TRBV6-4	CASIDWAGSPLYGYTF	TGTGCCAGCATTGACTGGGCTGGCAGCCCCCTCTATGGCTACACCTTC
TRBJ2-2	NA	NA	TRBV29-1	CSVFISGSNTGELFF	TGCAGCGTTTTTATCTCCGGTTCGAACACCGGGGAGCTGTTTTTT
TRBJ1-5	NA	TRBD1	TRBV9	CASSVTGEAQPQHF	TGTGCCAGCAGCGTAACAGGGGAGGCTCAGCCCCAGCATTTT
TRBJ2-7	NA	TRBD2	TRBV5-1	CASSPSSGGAVYEQYF	TGCGCCAGCAGCCCTTCTAGCGGGGGGGCCGTCTACGAGCAGTACTTC
TRBJ1-1	few	NA	TRBV2	CASSGAGDAFF	TGTGCCAGCAGTGGGGCAGGGGATGCTTTCTTT
TRBJ2-5	NA	TRBD1	TRBV6-5	CASSPGTGGLETQYF	TGTGCCAGCAGCCCCGGGACAGGGGGCTTGGAGACCCAGTACTTC
TRBJ2-3	few	NA	TRBV11-2	CASSSTLGGGDTQYF	TGTGCCAGCAGCTCCACCTTGGGCGGCGGGGATACGCAGTATTTT
TRBJ1-1	few	NA	TRBV19	CASSTAYLSRNTEAFF	TGTGCCAGTAGTACCGCGTATCTGTCGCGGAACACTGAAGCTTTCTTT
TRBJ1-2	NA	NA	TRBV6-5	CASRPLEAGGYTF	TGTGCCAGCAGACCATTAGAGGCTGGAGGCTACACCTTC
TRBJ2-2	NA	TRBD2	TRBV7-3	CASQVRGANTGELFF	TGTGCCAGCCAAGTCCGGGGGGCGAACACCGGGGAGCTGTTTTTT
TRBJ1-5	NA	NA	TRBV7-3	CASSPSGGNQPQHF	TGTGCCAGCAGTCCCTCGGGGGGCAATCAGCCCCAGCATTTT
TRBJ2-3	NA	TRBD2	TRBV6-6	CASKRGGSTDTQYF	TGTGCCAGCAAGCGGGGGGGGAGCACAGATACGCAGTATTTT
TRBJ2-1	NA	TRBD2	TRBV5-1	CASSPHAGGQWNEQFF	TGCGCCAGCAGCCCGCACGCGGGGGGGCAGTGGAATGAGCAGTTCTTC